This entry lists 7 T cell receptor beta chains sequenced from one sample in a study of immune evolution from preneoplasia to lung adenocarcinoma. Only in-frame clones appear in the TCRdb table, and some are missing; sequencing was by immunoSEQ multiplex PCR. The sample yields thousands of clones, roughly 71% seen once. Sequencing used FFPE lung adenocarcinoma in situ tissue. All receptors come from a person aged 55 to 79 with lung adenocarcinoma.

The chain recombines TRBV9 with TRBJ2-3, with 7 bases identical to TRBD2. CDR1 SGDLS and CDR2 YYNGEE come from the germline V gene. Losses at the gene ends were 7 bases for V and 0 bases for J; bases not matched to a gene: 2. This CDR3 contains 13 residues. CDR3 sequence reads: CASGGGSTDTQYF. The DNA for the CDR3 is TGTGCCAGCGGGGGGGGTAGCACAGATACGCAGTATTTT.

The chain links TRBV29-1 to TRBJ2-7; D call uncertain. Germline CDR1 SQVTM, CDR2 ANQGSEA. Deletions cut 5 bases from V and 3 bases from J, with 11 bases between. This CDR3 comprises 12 residues. The CDR3 region is CSVREAVYEQYF. CDR3 in DNA: TGCAGCGTTCGAGAGGCAGTCTACGAGCAGTACTTC.

J is TRBJ2-1 and V is TRBV5-6, with D perhaps matching TRBD2 (6 bases). V was shortened by 5 bases and J by 0 bases, with 15 bases between the two germline ends. The CDR3 extends over 16 amino acids. From germline, CDR1 is SGHDT and CDR2 YYEEEE. The CDR3 DNA reads as TGTGCCAGCAGTTTCGGGACTCCTAGCTCCTACAATGAGCAGTTCTTC. Residues: CASSFGTPSSYNEQFF. Complete variable domain (other parts from reference TRBV5-6 and TRBJ2-1): DAGVTQSPTHLIKTRGQQVTLRCSPKSGHDTVSWYQQALGQGPQFIFQYYEEEERQRGNFPDRFSGHQFPNYSSELNVNALLLGDSALYLCASSFGTPSSYNEQFFGPGTRLTVL.

The rearrangement links TRBV7-2 to TRBJ2-3; D remains unclear. The V gene's germline CDR1 is SGHTA and CDR2 FQGNSA. V lost 5 bases to trimming and J lost 0 bases, with 12 bases between them. This CDR3 is 15 amino acids long. CDR3 in amino acids: CASSLFSTSTDTQYF. For the CDR3, the DNA is TGTGCCAGCAGCCTTTTCTCTACTAGCACAGATACGCAGTATTTT.

The CDR3 DNA reads as TGTGCCAGCAGCTTGTCTGTCCTAGCGGGGTCCGCGTACAATGAGCAGTTCTTC. It yields the protein CASSLSVLAGSAYNEQFF. This chain joins TRBV5-5 and TRBJ2-1; 9 bases align to TRBD2. The V segment lost 1 base and the J segment 4 bases; nucleotides outside the gene matches: 12. CDR3 length equals 18 residues. Germline assignment: CDR1 SGHKS and CDR2 YYEKEE (reference sequence).

This rearrangement joins TRBV6-5 to TRBJ2-7; D may be TRBD1 (6 bases). Germline V lookup: CDR1 MNHEY, CDR2 SVGAGI. The V and J ends lost 5 bases and 7 bases respectively, with 15 bases between them. The CDR3 length is 13 residues. The CDR3 loop reads CASSENQGREQYF. Here the CDR3 DNA reads TGTGCCAGCAGTGAGAACCAGGGGAGAGAGCAGTACTTC.

The V call is TRBV7-8, the J call TRBJ1-4; D is undetermined. The CDR3 length is 16 residues. Germline V lookup: CDR1 SGHVS, CDR2 FQNEAQ. V was cut by 4 bases and J by 3 bases, with 15 bases left in between. DNA of the CDR3: TGTGCCAGCAGCTCCCACTTCGGGAGGGCTAATGAAAAACTGTTTTTT. Translating it yields CASSSHFGRANEKLFF. The whole variable domain, remainder taken from reference TRBV7-8 and TRBJ1-4, is GAGVSQSPRYKVAKRGQDVALRCDPISGHVSLFWYQQALGQGPEFLTYFQNEAQLDKSGLPSDRFFAERPEGSVSTLKIQRTQQEDSAVYLCASSSHFGRANEKLFFGSGTQLSVL.